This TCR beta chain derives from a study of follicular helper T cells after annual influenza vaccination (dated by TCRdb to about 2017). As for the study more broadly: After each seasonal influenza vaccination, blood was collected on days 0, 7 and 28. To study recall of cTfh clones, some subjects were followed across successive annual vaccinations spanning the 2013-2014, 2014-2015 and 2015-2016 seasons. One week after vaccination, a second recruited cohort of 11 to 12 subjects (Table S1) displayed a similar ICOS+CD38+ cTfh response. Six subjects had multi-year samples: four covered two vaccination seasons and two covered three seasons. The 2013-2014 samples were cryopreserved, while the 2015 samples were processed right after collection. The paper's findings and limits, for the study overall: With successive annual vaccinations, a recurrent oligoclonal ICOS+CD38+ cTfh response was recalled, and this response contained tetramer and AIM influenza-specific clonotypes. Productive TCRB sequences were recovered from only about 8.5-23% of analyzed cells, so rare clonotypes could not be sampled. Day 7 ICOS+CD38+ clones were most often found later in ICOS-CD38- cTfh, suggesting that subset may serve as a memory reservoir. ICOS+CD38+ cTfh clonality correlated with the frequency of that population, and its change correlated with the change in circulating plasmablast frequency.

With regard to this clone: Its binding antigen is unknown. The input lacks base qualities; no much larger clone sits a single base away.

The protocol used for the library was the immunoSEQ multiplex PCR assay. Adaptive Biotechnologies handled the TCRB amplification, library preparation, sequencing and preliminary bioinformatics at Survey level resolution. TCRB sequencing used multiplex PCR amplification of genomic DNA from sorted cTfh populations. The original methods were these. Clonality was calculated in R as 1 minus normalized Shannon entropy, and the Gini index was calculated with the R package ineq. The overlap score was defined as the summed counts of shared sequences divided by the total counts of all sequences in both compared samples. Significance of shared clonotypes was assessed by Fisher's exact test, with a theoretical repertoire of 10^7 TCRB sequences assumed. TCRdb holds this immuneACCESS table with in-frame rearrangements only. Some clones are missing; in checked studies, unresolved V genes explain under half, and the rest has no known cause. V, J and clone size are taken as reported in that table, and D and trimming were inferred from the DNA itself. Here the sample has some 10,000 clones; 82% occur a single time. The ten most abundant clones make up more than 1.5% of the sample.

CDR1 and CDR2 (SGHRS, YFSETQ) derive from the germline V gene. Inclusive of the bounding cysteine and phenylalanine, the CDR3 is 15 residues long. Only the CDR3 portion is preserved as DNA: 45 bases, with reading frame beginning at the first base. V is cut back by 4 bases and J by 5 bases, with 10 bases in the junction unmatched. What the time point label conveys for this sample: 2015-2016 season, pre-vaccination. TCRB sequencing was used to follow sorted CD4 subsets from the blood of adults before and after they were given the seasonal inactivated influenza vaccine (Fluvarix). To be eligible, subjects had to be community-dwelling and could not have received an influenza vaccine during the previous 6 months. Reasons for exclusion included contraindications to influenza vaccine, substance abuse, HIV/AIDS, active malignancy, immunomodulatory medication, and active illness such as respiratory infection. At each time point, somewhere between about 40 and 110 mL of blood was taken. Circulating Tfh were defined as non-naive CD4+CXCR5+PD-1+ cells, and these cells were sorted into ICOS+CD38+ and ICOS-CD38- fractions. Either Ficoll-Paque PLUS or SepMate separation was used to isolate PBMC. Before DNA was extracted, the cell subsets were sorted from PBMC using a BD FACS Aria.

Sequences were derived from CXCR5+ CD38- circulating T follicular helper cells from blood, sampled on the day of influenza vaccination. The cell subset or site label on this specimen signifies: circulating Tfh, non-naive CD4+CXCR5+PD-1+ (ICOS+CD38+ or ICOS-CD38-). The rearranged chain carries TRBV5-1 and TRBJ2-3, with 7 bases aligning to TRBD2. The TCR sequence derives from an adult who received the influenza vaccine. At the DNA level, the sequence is TGCGCCAGCAGCCCTATCGGCGGGAGAGGAGATACGCAGTATTTT. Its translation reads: CASSPIGGRGDTQYF.